The rows below give T cell receptor beta chains drawn from one sample of a study of shared clonotypes between healthy human individuals. Repertoires were generated with immunoSEQ multiplex PCR, while TCRdb's copy carries only in-frame clones and drops some. The table has about 960,000 clones, roughly 72% seen once. Sequenced input: memory CD4+ T cells sorted from blood. These receptor sequences come from a man between 18 and 35 years old in good health. Both conserved end residues are part of each CDR3. Each record gives: D gene, clone size, J gene, V gene, CDR3 DNA, CDR3 protein. A D gene is named only where the DNA matches it firmly. Size is stated for part of the rows, as once, few or many counts, or as a class when the clone is expanded.

>.|.|TRBJ1-4|TRBV19
TGTGCCAGTAGTACTTTGGGGGCTTCCGGAAAACTGTTTTTT
CASSTLGASGKLFF
>TRBD1|once|TRBJ1-1|TRBV19
TGTGCCAGCCACGGGACAGGGACCCCTGAAGCTTTCTTT
CASHGTGTPEAFF
>.|.|TRBJ1-5|TRBV5-6
TGTGCCAGCAGCTTCCAGGGGAAAACTAGCAATCAGCCCCAGCATTTT
CASSFQGKTSNQPQHF
>.|few|TRBJ2-4|TRBV7-7
TGTGCTAGCAACCGCCAGGGGGAGGACATTCAGTACTTC
CASNRQGEDIQYF
>.|few|TRBJ1-5|TRBV5-1
TGCGCCAGCAGCTTGATGCAGGGGAGCCAGCCCCAGCATTTT
CASSLMQGSQPQHF
>.|.|TRBJ1-1|TRBV29-1
TGCAGCGGAGGACAATTGAACACTGAAGCTTTCTTT
CSGGQLNTEAFF
>TRBD1|.|TRBJ1-1|TRBV5-6
TGTGCCAGCAGCGCCGGGACAGGCTCCCTTGGTTCAACTGAAGCTTTCTTT
CASSAGTGSLGSTEAFF
>TRBD2|.|TRBJ2-3|TRBV7-3
TGTGCCAGCAGCTTAAGCGGGGGGCCCCGCACAGATACGCAGTATTTT
CASSLSGGPRTDTQYF
>.|.|TRBJ1-1|TRBV14
TGTGCCAGCAGCTCTTGGACCGGTCCGGACACTGAAGCTTTCTTT
CASSSWTGPDTEAFF
>TRBD2|.|TRBJ2-3|TRBV15
TGTGCCACCAGCAGAGGTCAGCGGGGGGTAGATACGCAGTATTTT
CATSRGQRGVDTQYF
>.|many|TRBJ2-6|TRBV7-8
TGTGCCAGCAGCGAGTGGGGTGCTGGGGCCAACGTCCTGACTTTC
CASSEWGAGANVLTF
>.|.|TRBJ2-3|TRBV19
TGTGCCAGTAGTATTCAGGGTCTGGACACAGATACGCAGTATTTT
CASSIQGLDTDTQYF
>.|.|TRBJ2-5|TRBV9
TGTGCCAGCAGCGTAGCTACAGGGAGGGGTCAAGAGACCCAGTACTTC
CASSVATGRGQETQYF
>.|.|TRBJ2-7|TRBV10-3
TGTGCCATCAGTGAGTCCGGGGTGGGCGCCCCCGAGCAGTACTTC
CAISESGVGAPEQYF
>.|.|TRBJ2-1|TRBV27
TGTGCCAGCAGTTTAAGGGCGGGGACCGAGCAGTTCTTC
CASSLRAGTEQFF
>.|.|TRBJ2-6|TRBV7-2
TGTGCCAGCCGGGGCTCTGGGGCCAACGTCCTGACTTTC
CASRGSGANVLTF
>TRBD2|.|TRBJ2-3|TRBV27
TGTGCCAGCAGTTTATCGGCGGGAGGGCCGCCAGATACGCAGTATTTT
CASSLSAGGPPDTQYF
>.|.|TRBJ2-1|TRBV7-9
TGTGCCAGCAGCCCCCAGGGCACTGAGCAGTTCTTC
CASSPQGTEQFF
>.|.|TRBJ2-3|TRBV5-1
TGCGCCAGCAGCTTGGCCCGGATGGCGGATACGCAGTATTTT
CASSLARMADTQYF
>.|.|TRBJ2-3|TRBV11-2
TGTGCCAGCAGCTTAGAAGGGCGGGATTACACAGATACGCAGTATTTT
CASSLEGRDYTDTQYF
>.|.|TRBJ1-1|TRBV7-3
TGTGCCAGCAGCTTAACGGGACAGAACACTGAAGCTTTCTTT
CASSLTGQNTEAFF
>TRBD1|.|TRBJ1-2|TRBV2
TGTGCCAGCAGTGGACCCGGGACAGGGGTTGGCTACACCTTC
CASSGPGTGVGYTF
>.|.|TRBJ1-3|TRBV30
TGTGCCTGGAGAAGGTACGGAAACACCATATATTTT
CAWRRYGNTIYF
>.|.|TRBJ2-7|TRBV5-1
TGCGCCAGCAGCTTGGGCCAGGGAGCCCGCGAGCAGTACTTC
CASSLGQGAREQYF
>.|.|TRBJ1-5|TRBV15
TGTGCCACCAGCAGAGATCGGGACGGGAAGCCCCAGCATTTT
CATSRDRDGKPQHF
>.|.|TRBJ2-6|TRBV19
TGTGCCAGTAGTATAGGGGCGGCACAGGGCGCTGGGGCCAACGTCCTGACTTTC
CASSIGAAQGAGANVLTF
>TRBD2|.|TRBJ2-2|TRBV5-4
TGTGCCAGCAGCTTGGGCGGGAGGGGGCCGAACACCGGGGAGCTGTTTTTT
CASSLGGRGPNTGELFF
>.|once|TRBJ2-1|TRBV5-1
TGCGCCAGCAGCTTGGATTGGGATAGTGAGCAGTTCTTC
CASSLDWDSEQFF
>TRBD1|few|TRBJ2-2|TRBV5-6
TGTGCCAGCAGCTACCGGGACAGGGACACCGGGGAGCTGTTTTTT
CASSYRDRDTGELFF
>.|.|TRBJ1-1|TRBV5-5
TGTGCCAGCAGCCAAGATCTTGGGGTGGGCACTGAAGCTTTCTTT
CASSQDLGVGTEAFF
>TRBD1|.|TRBJ1-1|TRBV28
TGTGCCAGCAGTTTCCACAGGGGGTTTGAAGCTTTCTTT
CASSFHRGFEAFF
>.|.|TRBJ2-5|TRBV5-4
TGTGCCAGCAGCTTGGACGACCGTCGGGAGACCCAGTACTTC
CASSLDDRRETQYF
>TRBD1|.|TRBJ1-1|TRBV28
TGTGCCAGCAGTTTATGGGACAGGGGGGTTGCCACTGAAGCTTTCTTT
CASSLWDRGVATEAFF
>TRBD1|.|TRBJ1-2|TRBV9
TGTGCCAGCAGCGTAGATGTGGGACAGGGGCTCTATGGCTACACCTTC
CASSVDVGQGLYGYTF
>.|.|TRBJ2-2|TRBV6-6
TGTGCCAGCAGTTACTCGGTCCGCACCGGGGAGCTGTTTTTT
CASSYSVRTGELFF
>.|.|TRBJ2-7|TRBV28
TGTGCCAGCACTCCTTCCGCTGTCTACGAGCAGTACTTC
CASTPSAVYEQYF
>TRBD1|few|TRBJ2-1|TRBV7-3
TGTGCCAGCAGCCCTCGACAGGGGGCGCGCAATGAGCAGTTCTTC
CASSPRQGARNEQFF
>.|.|TRBJ2-3|TRBV2
TGTGCCAGCAGGCGACCTATCACAGATACGCAGTATTTT
CASRRPITDTQYF
>.|.|TRBJ2-3|TRBV7-2
TGTGCCAGCAGCTTAGAGCGGGCAGATACGCAGTATTTT
CASSLERADTQYF
>.|.|TRBJ2-2|TRBV7-9
TGTGCCAGCGCTCCATTTCGAGGGAACACCGGGGAGCTGTTTTTT
CASAPFRGNTGELFF
>.|.|TRBJ2-7|TRBV11-2
TGTGCCAGCAGCTTAGGGCAGAGACTCGGGCAGTACTTC
CASSLGQRLGQYF
>.|.|TRBJ1-4|TRBV30
TGTGCCTGGAGGTCGGGGGGCCGAGGAGAAAAACTGTTTTTT
CAWRSGGRGEKLFF
>.|.|TRBJ1-5|TRBV19
TGTGCCAGTAGTCCGGGCGGCGGCAATCAGCCCCAGCATTTT
CASSPGGGNQPQHF
>TRBD2|.|TRBJ2-4|TRBV7-2
TGTGCCAGCAGCTTAGCGCGCGGGACTAGCGTGGCCAAAAACATTCAGTACTTC
CASSLARGTSVAKNIQYF
>.|.|TRBJ2-7|TRBV6-1
TGTGCCAGCAGTGAATCGAGTCCTAACTCCTACGAGCAGTACTTC
CASSESSPNSYEQYF
>.|.|TRBJ1-4|TRBV5-6
TGTGCCAGCAGCTTGGCCGGCAGTTTTAATGAAAAACTGTTTTTT
CASSLAGSFNEKLFF
>.|.|TRBJ1-2|TRBV7-9
TGTGCCAGCGGAATCCAGGGTGGCTCGGTCTATGGCTACACCTTC
CASGIQGGSVYGYTF
>.|.|TRBJ1-4|TRBV2
TGTGCCAGCAGTGGCGGGAGGGATGAAAAACTGTTTTTT
CASSGGRDEKLFF
>.|once|TRBJ2-1|TRBV6-6
TGTGCCAGCAGTTGGGTCGACAATGAGCAGTTCTTC
CASSWVDNEQFF
>.|.|TRBJ2-7|TRBV2
TGTGCCAGCAGTGAGCAAGGACAGTCCTACGAGCAGTACTTC
CASSEQGQSYEQYF
>TRBD1|.|TRBJ1-4|TRBV11-2
TGTGCCAGTCGGGGCTGGGGACAGGATAATGAAAAACTGTTTTTT
CASRGWGQDNEKLFF
>TRBD1|.|TRBJ1-6|TRBV19
TGTGCCAGTAGTATAGACGTTCTACAGGGGCTTAATTCACCCCTCCACTTT
CASSIDVLQGLNSPLHF
>.|few|TRBJ1-1|TRBV21-1
TGTGCCAGCAGCGCGCGACAGAGCGTGAACACTGAAGCTTTCTTT
CASSARQSVNTEAFF
>TRBD1|.|TRBJ2-1|TRBV5-1
TGCGCCAGTGCTACTGGACAGGGGGCGAATGAGCAGTTCTTC
CASATGQGANEQFF
>TRBD1|.|TRBJ1-4|TRBV25-1
TGTGCCAGCAAGGGGACAGGGTCTGAAAAACTGTTTTTT
CASKGTGSEKLFF
>.|.|TRBJ1-1|TRBV6-1
TGTGCCAGCAGATCTTACACGGAGAGTGAAGCTTTCTTT
CASRSYTESEAFF
>.|.|TRBJ2-6|TRBV27
TGTGCCAGCAGTCTCGTAACTGGGGCCAACGTCCTGACTTTC
CASSLVTGANVLTF